These 21 T cell receptor beta chains share one sample of origin, sequenced in a study of blood T cell repertoires in COVID-19. Some clones are missing from TCRdb's copy, which holds only in-frame ones; the method was immunoSEQ multiplex PCR. Of approximately 48,000 clones in the sample, around 85% were seen once. The material sequenced was peripheral blood. Every receptor here comes from a man aged 55 to 70 with acute or convalescent COVID-19.

The chain links TRBV28 to TRBJ2-7; the D is unclear. This CDR3 is built from 13 residues. Germline V gene sequence: CDR1 MDHEN, CDR2 SYDVKM. Between the trimmed V and J ends, which lost 8 bases and 5 bases, there was a span of 16 bases. The CDR3 spells CASGVDPRHEQYF. For the CDR3, the DNA is TGTGCCAGCGGAGTCGACCCCCGCCACGAGCAGTACTTC.

The chain uses TRBV28 and TRBJ1-5, with D hard to call. There are 12 residues in the CDR3. Per the germline V gene, CDR1 is MDHEN and CDR2 is SYDVKM. The germline V and J ends were trimmed by 0 bases and 6 bases, with 3 bases remaining between them. CDR3 in DNA: TGTGCCAGCAGTTTATGGAGTCAGCCCCAGCATTTT. Protein product: CASSLWSQPQHF.

The chain is built from TRBV5-1 and TRBJ2-1, with 9 bases lining up with TRBD2. CDR1 and CDR2 (germline): SGHRS, YFSETQ. Germline trimming cut 4 bases from V and 3 bases from J; bases unmatched to any gene: 5. This CDR3 is 15 amino acids long. CDR3 nucleotide sequence: TGCGCCAGCAGCCCCGTAGCGGGAGTCTACAATGAGCAGTTCTTC. Translation gives CASSPVAGVYNEQFF. Complete variable domain (other parts from reference TRBV5-1 and TRBJ2-1): KAGVTQTPRYLIKTRGQQVTLSCSPISGHRSVSWYQQTPGQGLQFLFEYFSETQRNKGNFPGRFSGRQFSNSRSEMNVSTLELGDSALYLCASSPVAGVYNEQFFGPGTRLTVL.

The V gene is TRBV7-3, the J gene TRBJ2-1; D ambiguous. V was pared by 1 base and J by 1 base, with 8 bases between. The CDR3 totals 15 residues. Germline V gene sequence: CDR1 SGHTA, CDR2 FQGTGA. The DNA for the CDR3 is TGTGCCAGCAGCTTAATAGCCGATTCCTACAATGAGCAGTTCTTC. Translated, it gives CASSLIADSYNEQFF.

DNA for the CDR3: TGTGCCAGCAGCGTCGGGGGTGGGGACACCGGGGAGCTGTTTTTT. Its protein product is CASSVGGGDTGELFF. This rearrangement joins TRBV5-4 to TRBJ2-2; perhaps TRBD2 as D (6 bases). Trimming removed 4 bases at V and 3 bases at J, with 13 bases between. The CDR3 length is 15 residues. Per germline, CDR1 SGHNT and CDR2 YYREEE (reference sequence). Variable domain in full (rest from reference TRBV5-4 and TRBJ2-2): ETGVTQSPTHLIKTRGQQVTLRCSSQSGHNTVSWYQQALGQGPQFIFQYYREEENGRGNFPPRFSGLQFPNYSSELNVNALELDDSALYLCASSVGGGDTGELFFGEGSRLTVL.

The chain combines TRBV7-2 with TRBJ2-3, with D unresolved. The V gene's germline CDR1 is SGHTA and CDR2 FQGNSA. The CDR3 spans 12 residues. V lost 5 bases and J lost 4, with 7 bases in between. DNA for the CDR3: TGTGCCAGCAGCCCCCGTCCAGATACGCAGTATTTT. Protein product: CASSPRPDTQYF.

This chain connects TRBV9 to TRBJ1-5; no firm D call. V was pared by 0 bases and J by 4 bases, with 17 bases between. CDR3 length: 17 amino acids. CDR1 and CDR2 from the germline V gene are SGDLS and YYNGEE. CDR3 region: CASSVAKSGIWNQPQHF. The DNA for the CDR3 is TGTGCCAGCAGCGTAGCTAAGTCGGGAATCTGGAATCAGCCCCAGCATTTT.

This sequence joins TRBV5-1 and TRBJ2-1, with 9 bases identical to TRBD2. Trimming took 5 bases from V and 1 from J; bases not matched to a gene: 4. CDR1 and CDR2 (germline): SGHRS, YFSETQ. The CDR3 is made up of 15 amino acids. The CDR3 nucleotides read TGCGCCAGCAGAGGACTAGCGCTATCCTACAATGAGCAGTTCTTC. This encodes CASRGLALSYNEQFF.

The chain couples TRBV2 to TRBJ1-6, with 9 bases matching TRBD1. Germline-derived CDR1 and CDR2 are SNHLY and FYNNEI. The V and J ends lost 7 bases and 5 bases, in that order; junction bases with no gene match: 9. This CDR3 has 16 residues. CDR3: CASTYQGTGNNSPLHF. The CDR3 bases are TGTGCCAGCACCTACCAGGGGACAGGGAATAATTCACCCCTCCACTTT.

This clone has just one count. The rearrangement joins TRBV6-4 to TRBJ2-1; no reliable D call. Germline values: CDR1 MRHNA, CDR2 SNTAGT. The CDR3 spans 14 residues. V lost 10 bases to trimming and J lost 0 bases, with 13 bases between them. The CDR3 spells CATRLSSSYNEQFF. For the CDR3, the DNA is TGTGCCACCCGACTCTCCAGCTCCTACAATGAGCAGTTCTTC.

J is TRBJ2-2 and V is TRBV7-3; D possibly corresponds to TRBD2 (6 bases). The CDR3 runs 14 residues. Germline V gene lookup returns CDR1 SGHTA and CDR2 FQGTGA. V was cut by 5 bases and J by 1 base, with 8 bases left in between. CDR3 DNA sequence: TGTGCCAGCAGCCGTAGCGGGAACACCGGGGAGCTGTTTTTT. Its translation is CASSRSGNTGELFF.

The V gene is TRBV6-6, the J gene TRBJ2-4, with D possibly being TRBD1 (6 bases). Per germline, CDR1 MNHNY and CDR2 SVGAGI (reference sequence). The CDR3 extends over 15 amino acids. The V gene lost 0 bases and the J gene lost 1 base, with 7 bases spanning the gap. This CDR3 reads CASSYSQGAKNIQYF. CDR3 bases: TGTGCCAGCAGTTACTCCCAGGGGGCCAAAAACATTCAGTACTTC.

V gene TRBV4-1 combines with J gene TRBJ1-2, with D possibly matching TRBD1 (6 bases). V lost 5 bases to trimming and J lost 5 bases, with 12 bases between them. Germline CDR1 and CDR2: MGHRA and YSYEKL. The CDR3 covers 13 residues. In nucleotides, the CDR3 is TGCGCCAGCAGCTCACAGGGAGATTATGGCTACACCTTC. Amino acids: CASSSQGDYGYTF.

This clone has a handful of counts. The CDR3 DNA sequence: TGTGCCAGCAGCCCCAGCGGGAGAGTCTCCTACGAGCAGTACTTC. Amino acids: CASSPSGRVSYEQYF. This sequence joins TRBV6-2 or TRBV6-3 and TRBJ2-7, with 8 bases that match TRBD2. Trimming took 6 bases from V and 0 from J; bases not matched to a gene: 7. This CDR3 comprises 15 residues. The V gene's germline CDR1 is MNHEY and CDR2 SVGEGT.

The CDR3 nucleotides are TGCAGTGCTAGCTTCAGCACTGAAGCTTTCTTT. Translating it yields CSASFSTEAFF. J is TRBJ1-1 and V is TRBV20-1; D unclear. V lost 3 bases and J lost 4, with 6 bases in between. Per the germline V gene, CDR1 is DFQATT and CDR2 is SNEGSKA (reference sequence). The CDR3 is 11 residues long.

This chain joins TRBV19 and TRBJ1-5; 8 positions match TRBD1. The germline CDR1 and CDR2 sequences are LNHDA and SQIVND (reference sequence). J gave up 9 bases and V 5 bases, and 6 bases lay outside the gene matches. The CDR3 covers 13 residues. The CDR3 loop is CASSPQGARPQHF. The CDR3, as DNA: TGTGCCAGTAGTCCCCAGGGGGCAAGGCCCCAGCATTTT.

This chain connects TRBV19 to TRBJ1-1; D gene unclear. Germline-derived CDR1 and CDR2 are LNHDA and SQIVND (reference sequence). Trimming took off 3 bases at V and 8 bases at J, with 19 bases between the two ends. The CDR3 totals 15 residues. CDR3 loop: CASSITHDGEVEAFF. In DNA, the CDR3 is TGTGCCAGTAGTATCACACACGACGGGGAGGTGGAAGCTTTCTTT.

The V and J genes are TRBV7-9 and TRBJ2-7; TRBD2 matches at 7 bases. This CDR3 region has 14 residues. Germline lookup yields CDR1 SEHNR and CDR2 FQNEAQ (reference sequence). V gave up 5 bases and J gave up 6 bases; unmatched junction bases: 10. CDR3 sequence: CASSTGTTFGEQYF. The CDR3 DNA reads TGTGCCAGCAGCACCGGGACTACCTTCGGCGAGCAGTACTTC.

The rearrangement links TRBV7-8 to TRBJ2-3; TRBD2 aligns across 14 bases. Germline lookup yields CDR1 SGHVS and CDR2 FQNEAQ. V dropped 4 bases and J dropped 7; count of bases not matched to a gene: 4. CDR3 length: 15 amino acids. CDR3 nucleotides: TGTGCCAGCAGCTCCAGACTAGCGGGAGGGTATACGCAGTATTTT. Translated, it gives CASSSRLAGGYTQYF.

The chain carries TRBV24-1 and TRBJ1-6; D is undetermined. CDR1 is KGHDR, CDR2 SFDVKD, per germline. The CDR3 totals 11 residues. V gave up 9 bases and J gave up 9 bases, with 8 bases separating them. DNA for the CDR3: TGTGCCACCGAGCCTTGTTCACCCCTCCACTTT. Its protein is CATEPCSPLHF.

The CDR3 loop is CASSWGVIGYTF. CDR3 sequence (DNA): TGTGCCAGCAGCTGGGGGGTTATAGGCTACACCTTC. The rearrangement joins TRBV5-8 to TRBJ1-2; D might be TRBD1 (5 bases). Trimming pared 3 bases from V and 8 bases from J, leaving 11 bases between. Germline CDR1 reads SGHTS; CDR2 reads YDEGEE. CDR3 length: 12 amino acids.